This T cell receptor (beta chain) was recovered during a study of molecular identifiers for immune sequencing clone quantification. Study as a whole: In replicates, RNA taken from roughly 18,000 or 92,000 naive CD8 cells was divided five ways, and four portions underwent sequencing.

Many counts were recorded for this clonotype. Its antigen remains unknown. Investigators produced naive CD8 libraries from around 20,000 to 1,000,000 sorted cells, drawing on 10%, 30% or 50% RNA. Each CDR3 protein is one row after TCRdb ran MiXCR on the PCR reads. The sample includes 250,000 to 400,000 distinct CDR3 sequences, about a fifth of them seen just once. Broader study findings: Reports indicate spiked Jurkat TCR RNA from one cell could be found among 900,000 to 1,000,000 naive cells. Under 1% of molecules in naive cells, but over 98% of effector molecules, belonged to clones above 20 RNA copies.

This sequence originates from a human donor in good health. Some libraries in this study had Jurkat cell RNA spiked in. Sequencing was performed on naive CD8+ T cells from blood, with Jurkat cell RNA spiked in. Indicated subset: FACS-sorted CD8+CD4-CCR7+CD45RA+ naive T cells.

The chain's CDR3 is CASGLVTDRGEKLFF. The CDR3 region has the DNA TGTGCTAGTGGTTTGGTAACGGACAGGGGTGAAAAACTGTTTTTT. The J gene is TRBJ1-4, the V gene TRBV12-5, with 9 nucleotides matching TRBD1. Germline CDR1 LGHNT, CDR2 FRNRAP. The CDR3 is 15 residues long. With 0 bases clipped from V and 7 bases from J, the junction kept 3 bases outside the gene matches. The full variable domain, completed using reference TRBV12-5 and TRBJ1-4, is DARVTQTPRHKVTEMGQEVTMRCQPILGHNTVFWYRQTMMQGLELLAYFRNRAPLDDSGMPKDRFSAEMPDATLATLKIQPSEPRDSAVYFCASGLVTDRGEKLFFGSGTQLSVL.